This T cell receptor beta chain was observed in a study of blood T cell repertoires in COVID-19. Profiling relied on immunoSEQ multiplex PCR, and the TCRdb table lists in-frame clones only, not all of them. The profile shows about 280,000 clones, roughly 85% of them singletons. V lost 7 bases, J lost 6 bases, and 7 bases stayed unmatched. The CDR3 totals 14 residues. In germline, CDR1 is WNHNN, CDR2 SYGVQD (reference sequence). The chain links TRBV10-1 to TRBJ1-5; TRBD1 matches 9 bases. The origin of this receptor is a man over 45 with active or convalescent COVID-19. The material sequenced was peripheral blood. CDR3 nucleotides: TGCGCCAGCATTTACAGGGGGCCAGGTCAGCCCCAGCATTTT. It is translated as CASIYRGPGQPQHF.